The T cell receptor beta chain described here comes from a study of shared clonotypes between healthy human individuals. Study results and caveats: Non-shared clonotypes showed lower generation probabilities than clonotypes common to all four donors.

J was trimmed by 6 bases and V by 8 bases; bases with no gene match: 10. This CDR3 is 16 amino acids long. Germline loops: CDR1 LNHDA, CDR2 SQIVND (reference sequence). Sequenced by immunoSEQ multiplex PCR; TCRdb stores in-frame clones only, minus some. The profile shows fewer than 1.8 million clones, around 98.5% of them singletons. Of note for this clone: Its antigen is as yet unknown.

Source material: naive CD4+ T cells sorted from blood. Subset described: CD45RA+ positively selected. The clonotype originates from a man aged 25-45 years in good health. The chain recombines TRBV19 with TRBJ2-2; TRBD1 matches 12 bases. The DNA of the CDR3 is TGTGCCAGTTCCCCCCGGGACAGGGGGCGCGCCGGGGAGCTGTTTTTT. As protein: CASSPRDRGRAGELFF.